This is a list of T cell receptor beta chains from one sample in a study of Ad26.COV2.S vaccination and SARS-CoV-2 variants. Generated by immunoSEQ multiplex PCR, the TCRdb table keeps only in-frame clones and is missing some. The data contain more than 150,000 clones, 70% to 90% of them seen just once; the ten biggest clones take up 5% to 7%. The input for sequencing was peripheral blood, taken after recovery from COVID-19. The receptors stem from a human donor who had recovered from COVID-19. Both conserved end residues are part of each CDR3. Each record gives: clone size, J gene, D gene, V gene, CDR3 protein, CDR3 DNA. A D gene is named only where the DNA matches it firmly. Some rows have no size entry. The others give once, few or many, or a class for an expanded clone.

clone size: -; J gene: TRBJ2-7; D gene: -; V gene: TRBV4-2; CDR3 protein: CASSQGTQGGVTYEQYF; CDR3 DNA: TGTGCCAGCAGCCAGGGGACCCAGGGGGGGGTTACCTACGAGCAGTACTTC
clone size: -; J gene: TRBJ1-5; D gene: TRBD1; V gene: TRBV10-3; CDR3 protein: CAISAGQGDQPQHF; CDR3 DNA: TGTGCCATCAGTGCCGGCCAGGGGGATCAGCCCCAGCATTTT
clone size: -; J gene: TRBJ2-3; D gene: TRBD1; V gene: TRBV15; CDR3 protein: CATSPEGQATDTQYF; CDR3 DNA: TGTGCCACCAGCCCGGAGGGACAGGCTACAGATACGCAGTATTTT
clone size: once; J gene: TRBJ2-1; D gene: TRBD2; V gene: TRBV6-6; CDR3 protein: CASSPWTSGGLPDSYNEQFF; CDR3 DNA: TGTGCCAGCAGTCCCTGGACTAGCGGGGGCCTGCCCGACTCCTACAATGAGCAGTTCTTC
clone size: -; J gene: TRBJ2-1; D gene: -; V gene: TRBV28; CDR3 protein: CASSLSGYGANEQFF; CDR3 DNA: TGTGCCAGCAGTTTATCAGGGTACGGGGCCAATGAGCAGTTCTTC
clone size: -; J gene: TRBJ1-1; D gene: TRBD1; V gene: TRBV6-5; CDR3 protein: CASKLGQGRITEAFF; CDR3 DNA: TGTGCCAGCAAACTTGGACAGGGGAGGATCACTGAAGCTTTCTTT
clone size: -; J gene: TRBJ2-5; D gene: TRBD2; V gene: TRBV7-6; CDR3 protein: CASSTSTSAQETQYF; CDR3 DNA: TGTGCCAGCAGCACCTCGACTAGCGCCCAAGAGACCCAGTACTTC
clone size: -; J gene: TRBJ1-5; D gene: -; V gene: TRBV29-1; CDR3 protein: CSVAFGPSNQPQHF; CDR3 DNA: TGCAGCGTTGCTTTCGGTCCTAGCAATCAGCCCCAGCATTTT
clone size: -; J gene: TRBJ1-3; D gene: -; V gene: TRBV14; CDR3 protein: CASSREEGNTIYF; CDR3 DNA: TGTGCCAGCAGTCGCGAGGAGGGGAACACCATATATTTT
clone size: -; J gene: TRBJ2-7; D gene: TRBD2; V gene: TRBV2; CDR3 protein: CASSEPSGLSYEQYF; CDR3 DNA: TGTGCCAGCAGTGAACCTAGCGGCCTATCTTACGAGCAGTACTTC
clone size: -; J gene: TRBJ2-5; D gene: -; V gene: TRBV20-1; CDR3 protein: CGLGVKETQYF; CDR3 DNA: TGCGGCTTAGGAGTCAAAGAGACCCAGTACTTC
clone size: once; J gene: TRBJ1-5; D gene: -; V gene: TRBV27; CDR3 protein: CASSFVGGGNQPQHF; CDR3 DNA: TGTGCCAGCAGTTTCGTAGGGGGAGGCAATCAGCCCCAGCATTTT
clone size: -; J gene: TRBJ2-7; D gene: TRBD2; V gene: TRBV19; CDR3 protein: CASSPRTSGGTYEQYF; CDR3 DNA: TGTGCCAGTAGTCCGAGGACTAGCGGGGGTACCTACGAGCAGTACTTC
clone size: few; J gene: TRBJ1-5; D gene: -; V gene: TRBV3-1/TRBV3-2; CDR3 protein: CASSPTWGGNQPQHF; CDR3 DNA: TGTGCCAGCAGCCCTACGTGGGGGGGTAATCAGCCCCAGCATTTT
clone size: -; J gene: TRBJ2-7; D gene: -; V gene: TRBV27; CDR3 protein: CASSLGGAGYEQYF; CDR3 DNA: TGTGCCAGCAGTTTAGGGGGGGCGGGCTACGAGCAGTACTTC
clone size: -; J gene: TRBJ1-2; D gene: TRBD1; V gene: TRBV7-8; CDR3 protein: CASSLATGSNYGYTF; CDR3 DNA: TGTGCCAGCAGCTTAGCGACAGGGTCCAACTATGGCTACACCTTC
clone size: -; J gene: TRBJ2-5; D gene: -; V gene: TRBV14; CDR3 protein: CASSQDQGWETQYF; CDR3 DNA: TGTGCCAGCAGCCAAGACCAGGGGTGGGAGACCCAGTACTTC
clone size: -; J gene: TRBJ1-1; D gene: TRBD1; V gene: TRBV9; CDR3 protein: CASSVAGTGVNTEAFF; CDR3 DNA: TGTGCCAGCAGCGTAGCGGGGACAGGGGTCAACACTGAAGCTTTCTTT
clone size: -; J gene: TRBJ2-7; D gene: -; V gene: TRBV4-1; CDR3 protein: CASSQGPSLTYEQYF; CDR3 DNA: TGCGCCAGCAGCCAAGGTCCTAGCTTGACCTACGAGCAGTACTTC
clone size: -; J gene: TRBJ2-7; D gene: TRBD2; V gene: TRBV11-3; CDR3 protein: CASSLGVAGVRLEQYF; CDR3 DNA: TGTGCCAGCAGCTTGGGGGTAGCGGGAGTCCGTTTAGAGCAGTACTTC
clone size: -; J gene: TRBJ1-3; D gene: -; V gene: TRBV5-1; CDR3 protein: CASSLGTEISGNTIYF; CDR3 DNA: TGCGCCAGCAGCTTGGGGACGGAGATCTCTGGAAACACCATATATTTT
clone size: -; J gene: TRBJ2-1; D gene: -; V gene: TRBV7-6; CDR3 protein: CASSLLDGPGNEQFF; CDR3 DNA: TGTGCCAGCAGCTTATTGGACGGGCCCGGGAATGAGCAGTTCTTC
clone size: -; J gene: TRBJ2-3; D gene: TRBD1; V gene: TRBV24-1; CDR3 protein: CATSDTGTGVGTDTQYF; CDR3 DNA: TGTGCCACCAGTGACACCGGGACAGGGGTAGGCACAGATACGCAGTATTTT
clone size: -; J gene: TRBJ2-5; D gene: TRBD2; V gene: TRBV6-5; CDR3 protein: CASSYTSGRGETQYF; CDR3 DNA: TGTGCCAGCAGTTACACTAGCGGGAGAGGGGAGACCCAGTACTTC
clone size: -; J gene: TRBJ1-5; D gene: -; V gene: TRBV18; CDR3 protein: CASSPGGIVQPQHF; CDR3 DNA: TGTGCCAGCTCACCAGGTGGGATTGTTCAGCCCCAGCATTTT
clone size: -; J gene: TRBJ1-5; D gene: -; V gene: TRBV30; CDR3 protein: CAWSRGPNQPQHF; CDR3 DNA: TGTGCCTGGTCCAGGGGCCCCAATCAGCCCCAGCATTTT
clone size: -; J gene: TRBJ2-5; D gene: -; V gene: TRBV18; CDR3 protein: CASSPLAWETQYF; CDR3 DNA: TGTGCCAGCTCTCCTCTAGCGTGGGAGACCCAGTACTTC
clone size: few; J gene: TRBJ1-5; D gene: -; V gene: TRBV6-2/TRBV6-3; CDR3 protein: CASSYDSYNQPQHF; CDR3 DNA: TGTGCCAGCAGTTACGACAGCTACAATCAGCCCCAGCATTTT
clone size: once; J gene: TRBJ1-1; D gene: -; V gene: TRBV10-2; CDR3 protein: CASSEGLEGLKAFF; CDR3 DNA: TGCGCCAGCAGTGAAGGCTTAGAGGGCCTGAAAGCTTTCTTT
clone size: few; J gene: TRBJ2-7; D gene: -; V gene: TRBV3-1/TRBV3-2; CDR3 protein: CASSQAAGLEQYF; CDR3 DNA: TGTGCCAGCAGCCAAGCGGCAGGGCTCGAGCAGTACTTC
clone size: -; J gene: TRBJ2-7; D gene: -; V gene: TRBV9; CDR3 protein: CASSDSGGYEQYF; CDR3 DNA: TGTGCCAGCAGCGACAGTGGGGGGTACGAGCAGTACTTC
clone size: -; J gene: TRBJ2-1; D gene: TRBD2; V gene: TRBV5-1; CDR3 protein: CASSMGRDPEFF; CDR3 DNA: TGCGCCAGCAGTATGGGGAGGGACCCCGAGTTCTTC